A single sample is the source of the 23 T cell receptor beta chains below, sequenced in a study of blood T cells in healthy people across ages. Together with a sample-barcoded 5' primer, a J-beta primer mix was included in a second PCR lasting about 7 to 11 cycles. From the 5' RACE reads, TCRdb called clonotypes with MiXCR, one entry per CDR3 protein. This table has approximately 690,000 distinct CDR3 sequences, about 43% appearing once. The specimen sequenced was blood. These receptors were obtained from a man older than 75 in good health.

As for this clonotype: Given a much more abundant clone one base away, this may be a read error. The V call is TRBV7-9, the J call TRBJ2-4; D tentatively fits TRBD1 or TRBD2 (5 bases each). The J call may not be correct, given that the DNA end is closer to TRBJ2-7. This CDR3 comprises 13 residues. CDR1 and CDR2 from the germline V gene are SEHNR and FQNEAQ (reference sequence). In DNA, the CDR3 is TGTGCCAGCAGCTTCGGGGCAGACTACGAGCAGTACTTC. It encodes CASSFGADYEQYF.

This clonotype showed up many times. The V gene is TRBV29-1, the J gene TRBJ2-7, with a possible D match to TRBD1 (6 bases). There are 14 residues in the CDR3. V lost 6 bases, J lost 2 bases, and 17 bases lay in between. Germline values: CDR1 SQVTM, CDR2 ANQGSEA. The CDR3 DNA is TGCAGCGTCATGACAGGCAGAGGTGCCTACGAGCAGTACTTC. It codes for CSVMTGRGAYEQYF.

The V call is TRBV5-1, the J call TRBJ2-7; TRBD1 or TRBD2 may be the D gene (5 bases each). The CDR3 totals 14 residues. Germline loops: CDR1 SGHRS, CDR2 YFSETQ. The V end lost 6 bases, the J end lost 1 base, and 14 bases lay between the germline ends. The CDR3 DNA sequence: TGCGCCAGCAACTCCGGGACCTCGTCCTACGAGCAGTACTTC. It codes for CASNSGTSSYEQYF. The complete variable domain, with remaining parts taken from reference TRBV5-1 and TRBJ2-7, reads KAGVTQTPRYLIKTRGQQVTLSCSPISGHRSVSWYQQTPGQGLQFLFEYFSETQRNKGNFPGRFSGRQFSNSRSEMNVSTLELGDSALYLCASNSGTSSYEQYFGPGTRLTVT.

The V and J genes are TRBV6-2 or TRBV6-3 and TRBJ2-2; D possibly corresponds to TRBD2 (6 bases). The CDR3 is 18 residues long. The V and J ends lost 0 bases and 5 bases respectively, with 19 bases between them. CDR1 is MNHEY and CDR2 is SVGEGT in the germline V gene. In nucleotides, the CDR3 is TGTGCCAGCAGTTACTCGACATTTGGCAAACGGGGGACCGGGGAGCTGTTTTTT. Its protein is CASSYSTFGKRGTGELFF.

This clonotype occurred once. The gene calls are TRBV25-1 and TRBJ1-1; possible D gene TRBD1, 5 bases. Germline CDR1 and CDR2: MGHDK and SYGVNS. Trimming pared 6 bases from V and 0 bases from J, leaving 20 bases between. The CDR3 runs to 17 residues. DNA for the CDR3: TGTGCCAGCAGGGGGATAGGCCAGGGTAAGATGAACACTGAAGCTTTCTTT. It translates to CASRGIGQGKMNTEAFF.

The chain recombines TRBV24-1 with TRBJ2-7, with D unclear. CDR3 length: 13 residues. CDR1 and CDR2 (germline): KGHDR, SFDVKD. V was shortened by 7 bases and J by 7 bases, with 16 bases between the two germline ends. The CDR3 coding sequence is TGTGCCACCAGCAAGTATGGGGATCGGGAGCAGTACTTC. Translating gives CATSKYGDREQYF.

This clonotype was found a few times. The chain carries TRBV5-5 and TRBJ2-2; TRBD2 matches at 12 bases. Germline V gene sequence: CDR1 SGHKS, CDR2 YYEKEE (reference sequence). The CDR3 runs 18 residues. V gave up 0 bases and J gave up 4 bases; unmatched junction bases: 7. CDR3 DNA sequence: TGTGCCAGCAGCTTGGCCCTAGCGGGGGGGCCTAGCACCGGGGAGCTGTTTTTT. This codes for CASSLALAGGPSTGELFF.

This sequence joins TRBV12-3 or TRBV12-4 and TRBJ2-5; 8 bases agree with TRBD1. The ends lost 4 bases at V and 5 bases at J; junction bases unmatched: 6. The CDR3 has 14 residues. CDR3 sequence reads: CASSSRGRPETQYF. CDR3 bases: TGTGCCAGCAGTTCCAGGGGGCGCCCGGAGACCCAGTACTTC.

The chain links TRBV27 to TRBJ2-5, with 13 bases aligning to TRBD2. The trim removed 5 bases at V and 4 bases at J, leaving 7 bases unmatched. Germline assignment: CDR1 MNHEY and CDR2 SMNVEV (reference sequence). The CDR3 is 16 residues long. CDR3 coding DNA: TGTGCCAGCAGTGTCACTAGCGGGGGGGCTCTAGAGACCCAGTACTTC. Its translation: CASSVTSGGALETQYF.

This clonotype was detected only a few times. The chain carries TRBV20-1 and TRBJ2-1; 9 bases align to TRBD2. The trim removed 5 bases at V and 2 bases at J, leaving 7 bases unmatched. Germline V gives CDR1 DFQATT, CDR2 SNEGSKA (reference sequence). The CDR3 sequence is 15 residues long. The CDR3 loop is CSARLTSGPYNEQFF. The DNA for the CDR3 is TGCAGTGCTCGCCTTACTAGCGGGCCCTACAATGAGCAGTTCTTC.

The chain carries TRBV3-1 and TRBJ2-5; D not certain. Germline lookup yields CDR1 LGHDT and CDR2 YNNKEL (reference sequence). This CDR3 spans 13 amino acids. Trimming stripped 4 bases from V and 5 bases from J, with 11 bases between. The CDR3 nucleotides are TGTGCCAGCAGCCGGGTCTCCTGGGAGACCCAGTACTTC. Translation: CASSRVSWETQYF.

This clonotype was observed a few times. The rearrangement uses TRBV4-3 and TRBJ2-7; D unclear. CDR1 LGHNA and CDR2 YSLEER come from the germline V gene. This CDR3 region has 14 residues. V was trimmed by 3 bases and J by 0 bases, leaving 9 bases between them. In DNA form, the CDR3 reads TGCGCCAGCAGCCAGAGATCTAGCTCCTACGAGCAGTACTTC. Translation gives CASSQRSSSYEQYF.

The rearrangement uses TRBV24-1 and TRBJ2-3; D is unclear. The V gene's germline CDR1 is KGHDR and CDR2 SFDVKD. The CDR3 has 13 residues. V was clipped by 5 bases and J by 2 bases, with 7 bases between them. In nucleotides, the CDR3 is TGTGCCACCAGTGGAACCGACACAGATACGCAGTATTTT. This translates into CATSGTDTDTQYF.

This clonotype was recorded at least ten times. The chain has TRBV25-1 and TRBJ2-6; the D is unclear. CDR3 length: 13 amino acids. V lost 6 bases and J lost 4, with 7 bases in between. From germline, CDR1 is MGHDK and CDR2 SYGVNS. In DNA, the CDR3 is TGTGCCAGCAGGGAAATAGGGGCCAACGTCCTGACTTTC. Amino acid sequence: CASREIGANVLTF.

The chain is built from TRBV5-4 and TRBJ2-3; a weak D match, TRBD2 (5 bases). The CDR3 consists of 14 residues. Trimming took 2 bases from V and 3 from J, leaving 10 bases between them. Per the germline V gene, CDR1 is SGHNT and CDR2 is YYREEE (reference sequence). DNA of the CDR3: TGTGCCAGCAGCTTCCGGGATGGAACAGATACGCAGTATTTT. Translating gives CASSFRDGTDTQYF.

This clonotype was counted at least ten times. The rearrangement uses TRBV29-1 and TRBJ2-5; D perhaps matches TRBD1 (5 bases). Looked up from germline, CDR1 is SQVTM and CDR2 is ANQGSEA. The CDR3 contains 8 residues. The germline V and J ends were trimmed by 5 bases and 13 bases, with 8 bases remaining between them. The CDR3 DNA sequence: TGCAGCGTTCCCCAGGGGTACTTC. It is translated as CSVPQGYF.

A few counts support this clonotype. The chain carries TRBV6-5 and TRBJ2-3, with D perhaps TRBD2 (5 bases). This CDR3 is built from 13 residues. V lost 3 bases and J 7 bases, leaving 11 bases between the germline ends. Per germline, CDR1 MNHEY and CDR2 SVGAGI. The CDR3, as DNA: TGTGCCAGCAGTTATGGGCCCGGGAATACGCAGTATTTT. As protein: CASSYGPGNTQYF.

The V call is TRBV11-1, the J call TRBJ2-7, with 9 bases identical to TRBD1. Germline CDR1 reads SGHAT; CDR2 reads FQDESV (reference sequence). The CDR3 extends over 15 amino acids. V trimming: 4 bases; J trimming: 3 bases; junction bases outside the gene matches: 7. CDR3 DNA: TGTGCCAGCAGCTCGGATGGGACAGGGCTCTACGAGCAGTACTTC. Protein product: CASSSDGTGLYEQYF.

In DNA, the CDR3 is TGTGCCAGCAGCTCAGCCTACGATCTAAATAGCAATCAGCCCCAGCATTTT. It codes for CASSSAYDLNSNQPQHF. The rearrangement links TRBV7-2 to TRBJ1-5, with D unresolved. The CDR3 runs 17 residues. V was pared by 4 bases and J by 0 bases, with 16 bases between. The germline gives CDR1 SGHTA, CDR2 FQGNSA.

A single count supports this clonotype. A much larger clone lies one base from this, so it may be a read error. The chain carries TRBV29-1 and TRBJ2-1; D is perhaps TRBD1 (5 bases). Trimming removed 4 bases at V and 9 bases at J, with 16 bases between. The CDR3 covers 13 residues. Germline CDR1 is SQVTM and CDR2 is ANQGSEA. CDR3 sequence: CSVVEGAGSEQFF. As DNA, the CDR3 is TGCAGCGTTGTAGAAGGGGCAGGAAGTGAGCAGTTCTTC.

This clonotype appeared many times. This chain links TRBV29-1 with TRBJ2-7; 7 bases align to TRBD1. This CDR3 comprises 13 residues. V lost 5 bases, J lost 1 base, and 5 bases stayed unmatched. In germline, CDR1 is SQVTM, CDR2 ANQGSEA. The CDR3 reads CSVFGTASYEQYF. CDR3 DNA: TGCAGCGTTTTTGGGACAGCGTCCTACGAGCAGTACTTC.

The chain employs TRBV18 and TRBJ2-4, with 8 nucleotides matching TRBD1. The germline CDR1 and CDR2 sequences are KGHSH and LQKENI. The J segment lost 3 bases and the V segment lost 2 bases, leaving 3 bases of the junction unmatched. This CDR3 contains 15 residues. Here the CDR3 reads CASSPSDRGKNIQYF. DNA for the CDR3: TGTGCCAGCTCACCATCAGACAGGGGCAAAAACATTCAGTACTTC. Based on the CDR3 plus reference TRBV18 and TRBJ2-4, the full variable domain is NAGVMQNPRHLVRRRGQEARLRCSPMKGHSHVYWYRQLPEEGLKFMVYLQKENIIDESGMPKERFSAEFPKEGPSILRIQQVVRGDSAAYFCASSPSDRGKNIQYFGAGTRLSVL.

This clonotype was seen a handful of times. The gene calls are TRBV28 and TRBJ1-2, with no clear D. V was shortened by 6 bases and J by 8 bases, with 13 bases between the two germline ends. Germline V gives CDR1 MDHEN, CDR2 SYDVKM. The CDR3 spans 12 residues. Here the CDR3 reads CASSTGPRGYTF. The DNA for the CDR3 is TGTGCCAGCAGCACGGGCCCCCGAGGCTACACCTTC.